Below are 25 T cell receptor beta chains sequenced from a single sample in a study of T-cell reconstitution after alpha-beta-depleted transplantation in children (dated by TCRdb to 2015 to 2016). The library came from PCR. Instrument used: Illumina HiSeq 2500. To normalize quantification of the TCRbeta repertoire, the TCR libraries were built with molecular barcoding that relied on unique molecular identifiers. TCRdb itself trimmed the public reads at Q25 with fastp, ran MiXCR and retained productive beta chains. Every distinct CDR3 protein forms one entry, paired with its most common genes and DNA. This sample gives 100,000 or so distinct CDR3 sequences in total; about 12% of them show up just once. The ten largest clones represent about 15% of the sample. Sequences were derived from PBMCs from the stem cell graft donor, sampled from the stem cell graft. The receptors stem from a human donor who donated a stem cell graft to a child with inherited bone marrow failure.

In this sample, this clonotype turned up many times. This chain uses TRBV5-1 with TRBJ2-7; D ambiguous. The CDR3 has 16 residues. The V gene's germline CDR1 is SGHRS and CDR2 YFSETQ. V dropped 0 bases and J dropped 0 bases, with 13 bases sitting between them. Here the CDR3 DNA reads TGCGCCAGCAGCTTGGGCCCCTTCGGAAACTCCTACGAGCAGTACTTC. This encodes CASSLGPFGNSYEQYF.

This clonotype has just a few counts. V gene TRBV28 combines with J gene TRBJ1-5; 7 nucleotides match TRBD1. CDR3 length: 15 residues. Trimming removed 5 bases from V and 5 bases from J; junction bases left unmatched: 9. Germline V gene sequence: CDR1 MDHEN, CDR2 SYDVKM. The CDR3 is CASSLRQGGDQPQHF. The CDR3 DNA reads TGTGCCAGCAGTCTCAGACAGGGAGGAGATCAGCCCCAGCATTTT.

The count of this clonotype is one. This chain uses TRBV12-3 or TRBV12-4 with TRBJ1-5, with 7 bases that match TRBD1. The CDR3 runs 16 residues. The V and J ends lost 5 bases and 0 bases, in that order; junction bases with no gene match: 7. Written as DNA, the CDR3 is TGTGCCAGCAGTCTCTCGGGACAGTATAGCAATCAGCCCCAGCATTTT. Translated, it gives CASSLSGQYSNQPQHF.

The sample holds many counts of this clonotype. This rearrangement joins TRBV7-9 to TRBJ1-2, with 10 bases matching TRBD1. J lost 0 bases, V lost 3 bases, and 7 bases had no gene match. This CDR3 region has 17 residues. CDR1 is SEHNR and CDR2 is FQNEAQ in the germline V gene (reference sequence). The CDR3 region is CASSFLGQGGANYGYTF. The CDR3 nucleotides are TGTGCCAGCAGCTTCCTCGGACAGGGGGGAGCTAACTATGGCTACACCTTC.

Ten or more counts support this clonotype. This rearrangement joins TRBV4-3 to TRBJ2-2; D gene unclear. Germline CDR1 and CDR2: LGHNA and YSLEER. CDR3 length: 15 amino acids. V lost 0 bases to trimming and J lost 4 bases, with 9 bases between them. The CDR3 DNA reads TGCGCCAGCAGCCAAGATGTACCGGTCACCGGGGAGCTGTTTTTT. It specifies CASSQDVPVTGELFF.

This clonotype was picked up many times. The CDR3 loop is CASSRTGNYGYTF. As DNA, the CDR3 is TGTGCCAGCAGTCGGACAGGGAACTATGGCTACACCTTC. V is TRBV6-1 and J is TRBJ1-2; 8 bases are shared with TRBD1. J lost 2 bases, V lost 5 bases, and 1 base had no gene match. Germline CDR1 and CDR2: MNHNS and SASEGT. The CDR3 totals 13 residues.

The chain couples TRBV19 to TRBJ2-7; 11 bases align to TRBD2. Germline values: CDR1 LNHDA, CDR2 SQIVND (reference sequence). With 5 bases clipped from V and 4 bases from J, the junction kept 4 bases outside the gene matches. This CDR3 has 14 amino acids. The CDR3 sequence is CASSVTSGAYEQYF. As DNA, the CDR3 is TGTGCCAGTAGTGTGACTAGCGGGGCTTACGAGCAGTACTTC.

This clonotype was seen at least ten times. This rearrangement joins TRBV7-8 to TRBJ2-7, with 7 bases identical to TRBD1. Germline lookup yields CDR1 SGHVS and CDR2 FQNEAQ. This CDR3 region has 13 residues. The V and J ends lost 2 bases and 6 bases, in that order; junction bases with no gene match: 4. CDR3 bases: TGTGCCAGCAGCTTACGCAGGGGGTTCGAGCAGTACTTC. Translating gives CASSLRRGFEQYF.

The sample holds many counts of this clonotype. The rearrangement joins TRBV6-2 or TRBV6-3 to TRBJ1-5; D unclear. The germline CDR1 and CDR2 sequences are MNHEY and SVGEGT. The CDR3 contains 16 residues. Trimming took 3 bases from V and 3 from J, leaving 15 bases between them. This CDR3 reads CASSYLDGGSNQPQHF. As DNA, the CDR3 is TGTGCCAGCAGTTATTTAGACGGTGGGTCCAATCAGCCCCAGCATTTT.

This clonotype was counted ten times or more. This chain uses TRBV12-3 or TRBV12-4 with TRBJ1-2; the D gene is possibly TRBD1 (5 bases). The CDR3 loop spans 12 amino acids. Trimming left V 3 bases short and J 8 bases short, with 10 bases between. This chain's CDR3 is CASSLSGGGYTF. The CDR3 DNA is TGTGCCAGCAGTTTGTCTGGGGGAGGCTACACCTTC.

This clonotype was found a few times. The V and J genes are TRBV14 and TRBJ2-1; TRBD2 matches at 9 bases. After removal of 1 base from V and 7 bases from J, the junction contained 5 bases not matched to a gene. CDR1 is SGHDN, CDR2 FVKESK, per germline. There are 15 residues in the CDR3. The CDR3 protein is CASSQAGGRGNEQFF. CDR3 in DNA: TGTGCCAGCAGCCAAGCTGGCGGGAGGGGTAATGAGCAGTTCTTC.

This clonotype was recorded at least ten times. The rearrangement joins TRBV7-3 to TRBJ2-2; 9 nucleotides agree with TRBD1. The CDR3 runs to 15 residues. The V gene's germline CDR1 is SGHTA and CDR2 FQGTGA. Germline trimming cut 5 bases from V and 1 base from J; bases unmatched to any gene: 2. The CDR3 here is CASSRGQGNTGELFF. CDR3 nucleotide sequence: TGTGCCAGCAGCCGGGGACAGGGGAACACCGGGGAGCTGTTTTTT.

In its sample, this clonotype was seen many times. The V gene is TRBV29-1, the J gene TRBJ1-5, with TRBD1 matching over 8 bases. This CDR3 is 13 amino acids long. V shed 4 bases and J 4 bases; nucleotides not matched to a gene: 3. The germline V gene encodes CDR1 SQVTM and CDR2 ANQGSEA. The CDR3 DNA reads as TGCAGCGTTGGACAGGGGTGGAATCAGCCCCAGCATTTT. Its protein is CSVGQGWNQPQHF.

This clonotype was counted only a few times. J is TRBJ2-1 and V is TRBV7-3; D remains ambiguous. The CDR3 is 14 amino acids. V lost 0 bases and J lost 8, with 11 bases in between. Germline assignment: CDR1 SGHTA and CDR2 FQGTGA. The CDR3 protein is CASSLTVRAHEQFF. The CDR3 DNA reads as TGTGCCAGCAGCTTAACGGTTAGGGCCCATGAGCAGTTCTTC.

This clonotype was recorded many times. This chain uses TRBV28 with TRBJ2-2; D is possibly TRBD2 (7 bases). Germline loops: CDR1 MDHEN, CDR2 SYDVKM. V dropped 5 bases and J dropped 7 bases, with 14 bases sitting between them. The CDR3 loop spans 14 amino acids. Written as DNA, the CDR3 is TGTGCCAGCAGTACGGGGGGCACGGGCGGGGAGCTGTTTTTT. Residues: CASSTGGTGGELFF.

This clonotype was picked up a small number of times. The chain links TRBV29-1 to TRBJ2-1; D unresolved. Trimming stripped 3 bases from V and 8 bases from J, with 11 bases between. The CDR3 loop spans 12 amino acids. The germline V gene encodes CDR1 SQVTM and CDR2 ANQGSEA. In DNA, the CDR3 is TGCAGCGTTGAGGGGATCTCCGATGAGCAGTTCTTC. This translates into CSVEGISDEQFF.

In this sample, this clonotype turned up many times. The J gene is TRBJ2-1, the V gene TRBV11-2, with unresolved D. The germline V gene encodes CDR1 SGHAT and CDR2 FQNNGV. V shed 4 bases and J shed 0 bases, with 10 bases lying between them. The CDR3 covers 15 residues. This chain's CDR3 is CASSSQLSSYNEQFF. CDR3 DNA sequence: TGTGCCAGCAGCTCTCAGTTAAGCTCCTACAATGAGCAGTTCTTC.

This clonotype was detected ten times or more. V usage is TRBV11-2 and J usage is TRBJ2-7; tentative D call: TRBD1 (6 bases). Deletions cut 1 base from V and 0 bases from J, with 10 bases between. Germline CDR1 reads SGHAT; CDR2 reads FQNNGV. This CDR3 is 15 amino acids long. The CDR3 spells CASSLGTDDSYEQYF. CDR3 in DNA: TGTGCCAGCAGCTTAGGGACAGACGACTCCTACGAGCAGTACTTC.

In this sample, this clonotype turned up a few times. This may arise from a read error, as a much more abundant clone is one base away. This chain uses TRBV7-9 with TRBJ2-7; no reliable D call. Germline V gene lookup returns CDR1 SEHNR and CDR2 FQNEAQ (reference sequence). This CDR3 has 12 amino acids. Deletions cut 4 bases from V and 7 bases from J, with 11 bases between. The CDR3 DNA reads TGTGCCAGCAGCTACGCTGACTGGGAGCAGTACTTC. Protein sequence: CASSYADWEQYF.

The table lists this clonotype with many counts. The chain carries TRBV27 and TRBJ2-1; unclear D gene. This CDR3 spans 16 amino acids. V lost 7 bases, J lost 2 bases, and 18 bases lay in between. Germline V gives CDR1 MNHEY, CDR2 SMNVEV (reference sequence). As DNA, the CDR3 is TGTGCCAGCACCCCCCTCTGGCGAGGCCCCTACAATGAGCAGTTCTTC. Its protein product is CASTPLWRGPYNEQFF.

This clonotype was seen repeatedly, ten times or more. This sequence joins TRBV20-1 and TRBJ2-7, with D unresolved. CDR3 length: 13 amino acids. V shed 0 bases and J shed 2 bases, with 8 bases lying between them. The germline V gene encodes CDR1 DFQATT and CDR2 SNEGSKA (reference sequence). The CDR3 region has the DNA TGCAGTGCTAGAGACGTAAGGGCCTACGAGCAGTACTTC. As protein: CSARDVRAYEQYF.

There are many counts of this clonotype. The chain recombines TRBV28 with TRBJ2-5, with D unresolved. The CDR3 covers 15 residues. The V gene's germline CDR1 is MDHEN and CDR2 SYDVKM. Trimming shortened V by 6 bases and J by 5 bases, and 19 bases separated the two germline ends. CDR3 coding DNA: TGTGCCAGCAGCTTAGGTACCTGGGTGGGGGAGACCCAGTACTTC. Translating it yields CASSLGTWVGETQYF. The full variable domain, its missing parts supplied by reference TRBV28 and TRBJ2-5, is DVKVTQSSRYLVKRTGEKVFLECVQDMDHENMFWYRQDPGLGLRLIYFSYDVKMKEKGDIPEGYSVSREKKERFSLILESASTNQTSMYLCASSLGTWVGETQYFGPGTRLLVL.

The V and J genes are TRBV6-6 and TRBJ2-7, with a weak D call TRBD1 (6 bases). This CDR3 has 13 amino acids. The germline gives CDR1 MNHNY, CDR2 SVGAGI (reference sequence). The germline V and J ends were trimmed by 6 bases and 3 bases, with 12 bases remaining between them. The CDR3 DNA reads as TGTGCCAGCAGACCAGGGGAGCGCTACGAGCAGTACTTC. Translated: CASRPGERYEQYF.

This clonotype has ten or more counts. This chain joins TRBV28 and TRBJ2-3; 9 bases line up with TRBD1. In germline, CDR1 is MDHEN, CDR2 SYDVKM. V lost 6 bases, J lost 7 bases, and 11 bases stayed unmatched. This CDR3 is built from 15 residues. In nucleotides, the CDR3 is TGTGCCAGCAGACTCACAGGGGGCGAGCACAATACGCAGTATTTT. It codes for CASRLTGGEHNTQYF.

This clonotype was found many times. V and J are TRBV5-1 and TRBJ2-1; TRBD1 matches 7 bases. CDR3 length equals 14 residues. The germline gives CDR1 SGHRS, CDR2 YFSETQ. V lost 0 bases to trimming and J lost 4 bases; unmatched junction nucleotides: 1. CDR3 nucleotides: TGCGCCAGCAGCTTGGCACAGGGGTACAATGAGCAGTTCTTC. It codes for CASSLAQGYNEQFF.